The 10 T cell receptor beta chains reported below all come from one sample, sequenced in a study of CD4 T cell repertoires in COVID-19. The antigens for these receptors are not known. Repertoires were generated with immunoSEQ multiplex PCR, while TCRdb's copy carries only in-frame clones and drops some. This table has 1,400 to 1,500 clones, 16% appearing once. Antigen-reactive proliferating T cell lines came from CFSE-labeled cells given autologous monocytes and SARS-CoV-2 spike or nucleoprotein. The source material was central memory CD4+ T cells, cultured in vitro, sampled after recovery from COVID-19. The receptors here all came from a human donor who had COVID-19.

This clone is classed as medium-sized. Other DNA sequences in the same sample also yield this CDR3. The CDR3 sequence is CASGGQGNEKLFF. CDR3 DNA: TGCGCCAGCGGGGGACAGGGGAATGAAAAACTGTTTTTT. V is TRBV10-2 and J is TRBJ1-4; the match to TRBD1 covers 10 bases. With V trimmed by 8 bases and J by 5 bases, 2 bases remained unmatched. Germline V CDR1 and CDR2: WSHSY, SAAADI. The CDR3 totals 13 residues.

This clone is judged medium-sized. The V gene is TRBV10-3, the J gene TRBJ2-7, with TRBD2 matching 15 bases. The CDR3 length is 15 residues. The ends lost 0 bases at V and 12 bases at J; junction bases unmatched: 6. Germline V gene lookup returns CDR1 ENHRY and CDR2 SYGVKD. DNA for the CDR3: TGTGCCATCAGTGAGTCTGTGGGACTAGCGGGAGGTATGTACGTC. It translates to CAISESVGLAGGMYV.

By share, this clone ranks as medium-sized. CDR3 nucleotide sequence: TGCGCCAGCAGCTTGGATGGGCAGGGGATGAACACTGAAGCTTTCTTT. It encodes CASSLDGQGMNTEAFF. The V call is TRBV5-1, the J call TRBJ1-1, with a possible D match to TRBD1 (6 bases). Per germline, CDR1 SGHRS and CDR2 YFSETQ. Trimming removed 0 bases from V and 0 bases from J, with 12 bases in between. The length of the CDR3 is 16 residues.

This clone rates as medium-sized. This chain joins TRBV6-6 and TRBJ2-7, with no clear D. Germline loops: CDR1 MNHNY, CDR2 SVGAGI (reference sequence). With 0 bases removed from V and 7 bases from J, the gap between germline ends came to 13 bases. The CDR3 totals 14 residues. The CDR3 is CASSYSELNGEQYF. DNA for the CDR3: TGTGCCAGCAGTTACTCCGAACTTAACGGGGAGCAGTACTTC.

This clone was observed a handful of times. The genes are TRBV18 and TRBJ2-3; D not resolved. The CDR3 is made up of 12 amino acids. V was trimmed by 2 bases and J by 6 bases, leaving 6 bases between them. Germline CDR1 KGHSH, CDR2 LQKENI. The CDR3 loop reads CASSPKADTQYF. In nucleotides, the CDR3 is TGTGCCAGCTCACCAAAAGCGGATACGCAGTATTTT.

This clone is medium-sized (0.01 to 0.1%). The rearrangement links TRBV2 to TRBJ1-2; D perhaps matches TRBD1 (5 bases). The CDR3 spans 13 residues. V lost 2 bases and J lost 7, with 11 bases in between. CDR1 is SNHLY and CDR2 is FYNNEI in the germline V gene. CDR3 sequence reads: CASSESQRGGYTF. The CDR3 bases are TGTGCCAGCAGTGAAAGCCAGAGGGGTGGCTACACCTTC.

The chain is built from TRBV3-1 (or the pseudogene TRBV3-2) and TRBJ2-3; 9 bases map to TRBD2. CDR3 length: 16 residues. Germline CDR1 and CDR2: LGHDT and YNNKEL (reference sequence). V was clipped by 7 bases and J by 0 bases; unmatched bases: 8. The CDR3 nucleotides read TGTGCCAGCACTAAGTGGCGGGGGGGAAGCACAGATACGCAGTATTTT. Residues: CASTKWRGGSTDTQYF.

By proportion, this clone is medium-sized. The V gene is TRBV6-2 or TRBV6-3, the J gene TRBJ1-3, with D possibly matching TRBD1 (6 bases). Germline V gene sequence: CDR1 MNHEY, CDR2 SVGEGT. This CDR3 contains 17 residues. V was trimmed by 0 bases and J by 0 bases, leaving 12 bases between them. The CDR3 region has the DNA TGTGCCAGCAGTTACTCGCGGACAGTGAGCTCTGGAAACACCATATATTTT. Translation gives CASSYSRTVSSGNTIYF.

V usage is TRBV2 and J usage is TRBJ2-4; D uncertain. This CDR3 has 14 residues. Deletions cut 6 bases from V and 4 bases from J, with 13 bases between. Per the germline V gene, CDR1 is SNHLY and CDR2 is FYNNEI. The CDR3 sequence: CASRTRPPKNIQYF. The DNA for the CDR3 is TGTGCCAGCAGGACCCGGCCCCCGAAAAACATTCAGTACTTC.

V gene TRBV6-6 combines with J gene TRBJ1-5, with D unclear. This CDR3 spans 14 amino acids. The germline V gene encodes CDR1 MNHNY and CDR2 SVGAGI (reference sequence). Trimming took off 2 bases at V and 1 base at J, with 6 bases between the two ends. The CDR3 DNA is TGTGCCAGCAGTTACGCAGAAAGCAATCAGCCCCAGCATTTT. It specifies CASSYAESNQPQHF.